These 30 T cell receptor beta chains were sequenced from one sample in a study of beta chain features in type 1 diabetes. TCRB transcripts that were expressed got sequenced, as all of the isolated RNA had been reverse transcribed. The assay was immunoSEQ multiplex PCR, and TCRdb's table has in-frame clones only and misses some. The table lists 500,000 to 700,000 clones, around 16% of them singletons. Specimen: naive CD4+ T cells from blood. These receptors were collected from a man younger than 30 in good health.

The gene calls are TRBV7-2 and TRBJ1-5; TRBD1 might be the D (6 bases). The germline CDR1 and CDR2 sequences are SGHTA and FQGNSA. The ends were cut back, 3 bases at V and 6 bases at J, with 15 bases in the middle. The CDR3 contains 15 residues. The CDR3 DNA reads TGTGCCAGCAGCTTCTACACGGGGGCAGGTCAGCCCCAGCATTTT. It encodes CASSFYTGAGQPQHF.

This clone came up a few times. This chain connects TRBV5-1 to TRBJ2-1; TRBD2 matches 7 bases. The germline V gene encodes CDR1 SGHRS and CDR2 YFSETQ. The CDR3 extends over 15 amino acids. The V gene end was trimmed by 3 bases and the J gene end by 3 bases; junction bases not matched to a gene: 6. In DNA, the CDR3 is TGCGCCAGCAGCTATCGGGAGGCTCTCTACAATGAGCAGTTCTTC. It translates to CASSYREALYNEQFF.

This clone was seen more than once but under ten times. This chain links TRBV30 with TRBJ1-1; 9 bases are a match to TRBD1. Germline V gene sequence: CDR1 GTSNPN, CDR2 SVGIG (reference sequence). The ends lost 0 bases at V and 8 bases at J; junction bases unmatched: 13. The CDR3 consists of 16 residues. CDR3 residues: CAWSVRVSGTGPEAFF. The CDR3 nucleotides are TGTGCCTGGAGTGTACGGGTGTCAGGGACAGGGCCCGAAGCTTTCTTT. The full variable domain, its missing parts supplied by reference TRBV30 and TRBJ1-1, is SQTIHQWPATLVQPVGSPLSLECTVEGTSNPNLYWYRQAAGRGLQLLFYSVGIGQISSEVPQNLSASRPQDRQFILSSKKLLLSDSGFYLCAWSVRVSGTGPEAFFGQGTRLTVV.

The V gene is TRBV6-4, the J gene TRBJ1-2, with 10 bases fitting TRBD1. J was trimmed by 5 bases and V by 5 bases; bases with no gene match: 5. CDR1 is MRHNA and CDR2 is SNTAGT in the germline V gene. The CDR3 loop spans 14 amino acids. CDR3 coding DNA: TGTGCCAGCAGTTCCAGGGGACAGGGGTATGGCTACACCTTC. Protein: CASSSRGQGYGYTF.

This chain uses TRBV15 with TRBJ2-1, with 10 bases that match TRBD2. This CDR3 contains 17 residues. CDR1 is LNHNV, CDR2 YYDKDF, per germline (reference sequence). V was pared by 1 base and J by 0 bases, with 3 bases of the junction left unmatched. The CDR3 loop is CATSRVGLADSYNEQFF. CDR3 DNA sequence: TGTGCCACCAGCAGAGTAGGACTAGCGGACTCCTACAATGAGCAGTTCTTC.

This clone turned up a few times. The chain joins TRBV20-1 to TRBJ1-1, with D uncertain. CDR1 is DFQATT, CDR2 SNEGSKA, per germline (reference sequence). V lost 2 bases and J 5 bases, leaving 6 bases between the germline ends. The CDR3 covers 11 residues. In nucleotides, the CDR3 is TGCAGTGCTAGACAGCTAACTGAAGCTTTCTTT. Amino acid sequence: CSARQLTEAFF.

The table lists this clone with a few counts. This rearrangement joins TRBV18 to TRBJ1-4, with D possibly matching TRBD1 (5 bases). The CDR3 sequence is 14 residues long. The V gene lost 5 bases and the J gene lost 8 bases, with 15 bases spanning the gap. Germline V gives CDR1 KGHSH, CDR2 LQKENI. CDR3 DNA sequence: TGTGCCAGCTCAGCCGGGAGCGAGGGGGAAAAACTGTTTTTT. This gives the protein CASSAGSEGEKLFF. The whole variable domain, filled in from reference TRBV18 and TRBJ1-4, reads NAGVMQNPRHLVRRRGQEARLRCSPMKGHSHVYWYRQLPEEGLKFMVYLQKENIIDESGMPKERFSAEFPKEGPSILRIQQVVRGDSAAYFCASSAGSEGEKLFFGSGTQLSVL.

This clone came up a few times. This chain links TRBV5-6 with TRBJ1-5, with D possibly matching TRBD1 (5 bases). The V and J ends lost 3 bases and 2 bases respectively, with 15 bases between them. CDR3 length equals 16 residues. Per the germline V gene, CDR1 is SGHDT and CDR2 is YYEEEE. DNA for the CDR3: TGTGCCAGCAGCTGGGGACCCCCGGCGGGCAATCAGCCCCAGCATTTT. It specifies CASSWGPPAGNQPQHF.

This chain links TRBV14 with TRBJ1-1, with a possible D match to TRBD1 (6 bases). This CDR3 contains 12 residues. With 4 bases removed from V and 11 bases from J, the gap between germline ends came to 14 bases. Germline CDR1 is SGHDN and CDR2 is FVKESK. Here the CDR3 DNA reads TGTGCCAGCAGCCCTAGTGGGGGACACGCTTTCTTT. This encodes CASSPSGGHAFF.

The V gene is TRBV10-3, the J gene TRBJ1-2; TRBD1 aligns across 11 bases. CDR3 length equals 15 residues. Germline V lookup: CDR1 ENHRY, CDR2 SYGVKD. J was trimmed by 14 bases and V by 7 bases; bases with no gene match: 18. CDR3 coding DNA: TGTGCCATCAAAGCAGTAACGGGACAGGGGGATTTATCAACCTTC. Protein: CAIKAVTGQGDLSTF.

The J gene is TRBJ2-7, the V gene TRBV9; perhaps TRBD1 as D (6 bases). The germline V gene encodes CDR1 SGDLS and CDR2 YYNGEE. There are 16 residues in the CDR3. Trimming stripped 0 bases from V and 0 bases from J, with 13 bases between. CDR3: CASSVEGGSFSYEQYF. CDR3 coding DNA: TGTGCCAGCAGCGTAGAAGGGGGATCCTTCTCCTACGAGCAGTACTTC.

The V call is TRBV10-3, the J call TRBJ1-1; 7 nucleotides align to TRBD1. The V and J ends lost 2 bases and 5 bases, in that order; junction bases with no gene match: 5. Germline CDR1 is ENHRY and CDR2 is SYGVKD. The CDR3 is 14 residues long. DNA for the CDR3: TGTGCCATCAGTGAGCCCAGGGGGGGGACTGAAGCTTTCTTT. Amino acids: CAISEPRGGTEAFF.

The chain combines TRBV29-1 with TRBJ2-2; no firm D call. CDR3 length equals 13 residues. V was pared by 8 bases and J by 4 bases, with 14 bases between. The germline V gene encodes CDR1 SQVTM and CDR2 ANQGSEA. The CDR3 spells CSPVRISTGELFF. In DNA, the CDR3 is TGCAGCCCCGTGAGGATATCCACCGGGGAGCTGTTTTTT.

The chain uses TRBV28 and TRBJ2-7; 8 bases are shared with TRBD1. Germline CDR1 reads MDHEN; CDR2 reads SYDVKM. The CDR3 has 17 residues. Unmatched junction bases numbered 16, after V lost 5 bases and J lost 4 bases. The CDR3, as DNA: TGTGCCAGCAGTCGAGAGGGGAGGACAGGGTATAGGTACGAGCAGTACTTC. Protein sequence: CASSREGRTGYRYEQYF.

This clone appeared a few times. The V gene is TRBV6-5, the J gene TRBJ2-1; 11 nucleotides align to TRBD1. The germline V gene encodes CDR1 MNHEY and CDR2 SVGAGI. The CDR3 length is 15 residues. With 7 bases clipped from V and 6 bases from J, the junction kept 8 bases outside the gene matches. The CDR3 DNA is TGTGCCAGCAACCCAGGACAGGGGGCCCGCAATGAGCAGTTCTTC. This encodes CASNPGQGARNEQFF.

The chain combines TRBV9 with TRBJ2-3, with 9 bases fitting TRBD1. Germline V CDR1 and CDR2: SGDLS, YYNGEE. The CDR3 has 16 amino acids. V dropped 2 bases and J dropped 1; count of bases not matched to a gene: 5. The CDR3 protein is CASSVRDRVRTDTQYF. The CDR3 DNA is TGTGCCAGCAGCGTCCGGGACAGGGTTCGCACAGATACGCAGTATTTT. Drawing the rest from reference TRBV9 and TRBJ2-3, the complete variable domain is DSGVTQTPKHLITATGQRVTLRCSPRSGDLSVYWYQQSLDQGLQFLIQYYNGEERAKGNILERFSAQQFPDLHSELNLSSLELGDSALYFCASSVRDRVRTDTQYFGPGTRLTVL.

This clone showed up just a few times. The chain is built from TRBV27 and TRBJ2-6; D possibly corresponds to TRBD1 (5 bases). The V end was cut by 4 bases, the J end by 0 bases, with 16 bases between. CDR3 size: 18 residues. CDR1 and CDR2 from the germline V gene are MNHEY and SMNVEV (reference sequence). The CDR3 DNA reads TGTGCCAGCAGTTCCAGGGTAAAGTCCATCTCTGGGGCCAACGTCCTGACTTTC. This encodes CASSSRVKSISGANVLTF.

Only a few counts were recorded for this clone. The chain joins TRBV6-5 to TRBJ1-2; D not certain. The germline gives CDR1 MNHEY, CDR2 SVGAGI. CDR3 length equals 15 residues. Trimming removed 7 bases at V and 4 bases at J, with 19 bases between. The CDR3 DNA is TGTGCCAGCATGACACCCGGGGAGGGAGGCTATGGCTACACCTTC. Amino acids: CASMTPGEGGYGYTF.

This chain joins TRBV6-6 and TRBJ2-4, with a possible D match to TRBD1 (5 bases). Trimming took off 2 bases at V and 3 bases at J, with 14 bases between the two ends. The CDR3 covers 16 residues. The germline V gene has CDR1 MNHNY and CDR2 SVGAGI (reference sequence). CDR3 in DNA: TGTGCCAGCAGTTACGACAGCATACTCTTCAAAAACATTCAGTACTTC. Residues: CASSYDSILFKNIQYF.

The V and J genes are TRBV5-1 and TRBJ2-1; D call uncertain. The CDR3 sequence is 12 residues long. Between the trimmed V and J ends, which lost 7 bases and 8 bases, there was a span of 13 bases. CDR1 is SGHRS and CDR2 is YFSETQ in the germline V gene. The CDR3 sequence: CASGSPLDEQFF. As DNA, the CDR3 is TGCGCCAGCGGTAGTCCCCTTGATGAGCAGTTCTTC.

This clone turned up a few times. The chain combines TRBV5-4 with TRBJ1-6, with D perhaps TRBD1 (5 bases). Germline CDR1 reads SGHNT; CDR2 reads YYREEE (reference sequence). Trimming left V 0 bases short and J 7 bases short, with 11 bases between. This CDR3 contains 15 residues. The CDR3 DNA follows: TGTGCCAGCAGCTTGGCCGGGACGTTAAATTCACCCCTCCACTTT. This sequence encodes CASSLAGTLNSPLHF.

The rearrangement joins TRBV4-1 to TRBJ2-5; D is unclear. Germline-derived CDR1 and CDR2 are MGHRA and YSYEKL. This CDR3 contains 13 residues. The V gene lost 1 base and the J gene lost 3 bases, with 6 bases spanning the gap. CDR3 bases: TGCGCCAGCAGCCAAGTGGGAAAAGAGACCCAGTACTTC. As protein: CASSQVGKETQYF.

This clone appeared a few times. The genes are TRBV20-1 and TRBJ2-7, with D unresolved. The CDR3 extends over 11 amino acids. Trimming shortened V by 1 base and J by 7 bases, and 8 bases separated the two germline ends. Looked up from germline, CDR1 is DFQATT and CDR2 is SNEGSKA (reference sequence). The CDR3 DNA is TGCAGTGCTAGAGCCTCTCTGGAGCAGTACTTC. Translating gives CSARASLEQYF.

This clone was seen more than once but under ten times. This rearrangement joins TRBV4-2 to TRBJ2-6; D remains unclear. The CDR3 totals 20 residues. V gave up 0 bases and J gave up 0 bases, with 18 bases separating them. Germline CDR1 LGHNA, CDR2 YNFKEQ. CDR3 residues: CASSQESYLVGASGANVLTF. CDR3 DNA sequence: TGTGCCAGCAGCCAAGAGTCCTATCTCGTGGGCGCCTCTGGGGCCAACGTCCTGACTTTC.

This clone was detected a few times. V is TRBV7-3 and J is TRBJ2-2; 12 bases line up with TRBD2. The CDR3 length is 15 residues. The trim removed 2 bases at V and 6 bases at J, leaving 1 base unmatched. The germline CDR1 and CDR2 sequences are SGHTA and FQGTGA. The CDR3 protein is CASSLLAGGAGELFF. The CDR3 coding sequence is TGTGCCAGCAGCTTACTAGCGGGAGGGGCCGGGGAGCTGTTTTTT.

The chain uses TRBV21-1 and TRBJ2-3; TRBD2, as called in the table, went unchecked against the DNA. TRBV21-1 is a pseudogene. The CDR3 is 16 amino acids. The CDR3 spells CASSPPRYTSTDTQYF. The CDR3 bases are TGTGCCAGCTCACCACCGCGGTACACTAGCACAGATACGCAGTATTTT.

J is TRBJ2-7 and V is TRBV30; D perhaps matches TRBD1 (5 bases). The CDR3 sequence is 13 residues long. V was cut by 3 bases and J by 4 bases, with 13 bases left in between. Germline values: CDR1 GTSNPN, CDR2 SVGIG (reference sequence). The CDR3: CAWSPRAGYEQYF. In nucleotides, the CDR3 is TGTGCCTGGAGCCCCAGGGCAGGGTACGAGCAGTACTTC.

The chain has TRBV7-9 and TRBJ2-7; 9 bases map to TRBD1. There are 15 residues in the CDR3. V was clipped by 2 bases and J by 1 base; unmatched bases: 3. From germline, CDR1 is SEHNR and CDR2 FQNEAQ (reference sequence). The CDR3 reads CASSLPDRGSYEQYF. The CDR3 DNA sequence: TGTGCCAGCAGCTTACCTGACAGGGGGTCCTACGAGCAGTACTTC.

This sequence joins TRBV5-4 and TRBJ2-2; 7 nucleotides match TRBD1. The V segment lost 4 bases and the J segment 5 bases; nucleotides outside the gene matches: 2. Germline V CDR1 and CDR2: SGHNT, YYREEE (reference sequence). The CDR3 has 13 residues. For the CDR3, the DNA is TGTGCCAGCAGCCGGGGACAGACCGGGGAGCTGTTTTTT. Translated: CASSRGQTGELFF. The variable domain in full, completed from reference TRBV5-4 and TRBJ2-2, reads ETGVTQSPTHLIKTRGQQVTLRCSSQSGHNTVSWYQQALGQGPQFIFQYYREEENGRGNFPPRFSGLQFPNYSSELNVNALELDDSALYLCASSRGQTGELFFGEGSRLTVL.

V gene TRBV4-2 combines with J gene TRBJ1-5; 8 bases line up with TRBD1. J lost 3 bases, V lost 1 base, and 2 bases had no gene match. The length of the CDR3 is 15 residues. From germline, CDR1 is LGHNA and CDR2 YNFKEQ. CDR3 DNA: TGTGCCAGCAGCCAAGGGGGACAGGACAATCAGCCCCAGCATTTT. Translated: CASSQGGQDNQPQHF.